This T cell receptor (beta chain) was identified during a study of OX40 agonist ivuxolimab in advanced cancers. Whole-study context: Partial responses occurred in Three dose-escalation patients, one with hepatocellular carcinoma and two with cutaneous melanoma. Study-wide results and caveats: The CD4+ and CD8+ T cells in the blood had expanded clonally by week 6 at 0.1 to 3.0 mg/kg.

The CDR3 sequence is 16 residues long. Germline lookup yields CDR1 PRHDT and CDR2 FYEKMQ (reference sequence). V was cut by 1 base and J by 6 bases, with 18 bases left in between. The data were produced by immunoSEQ multiplex PCR, yet TCRdb's version contains in-frame clones alone and is incomplete. The sample holds approximately 47,000 clones, around 90% seen once. Note on this clone: The antigen is not known.

The sequencing here drew on CD4+ or CD8+ T cells sorted from blood, taken in a trial of the OX40 agonist ivuxolimab. The chain joins TRBV13 to TRBJ1-1, with a weak D call TRBD1 (5 bases). This clonotype was sampled from an adult with an advanced solid tumor such as melanoma, head and neck, liver or kidney cancer. CDR3 DNA sequence: TGTGCCAGCAGCTTAGTCGAGGGGAACCCCATTGCTGAAGCTTTCTTT. It codes for CASSLVEGNPIAEAFF.